This T cell receptor beta chain was obtained from a study of CD8 T cells in ankylosing spondylitis listed by TCRdb under 2017. Regarding the research as a whole: T cell receptor beta repertoires were profiled in healthy donors and ankylosing spondylitis patients so that disease-linked TCR variants could be found. Samples of peripheral blood were taken, and for ankylosing spondylitis patients, synovial fluid was collected as well. The full study cohort comprised 20 to 30 ankylosing spondylitis patients and 85 to 120 healthy donors.

CDR3 length: 16 amino acids, cysteine to phenylalanine. Only the CDR3 DNA stays, 48 bases, in frame from base 1. CDR1 and CDR2 are read off the germline V gene as SGHRS and YFSETQ. V is cut back by 0 bases and J by 8 bases, with 6 bases in the junction unmatched. At least ten counts were recorded for this clonotype. The antigen it binds to is not known. There are no base qualities to consult, and no much larger clone falls within one base. Results the study describes overall, beyond this receptor: The disease-linked clones showed a CD8+ phenotype and occurred at relatively low frequencies in peripheral blood. The disease-linked clones were reported to be significantly enriched in matched synovial fluid samples from ankylosing spondylitis patients. Some TCR beta motif variants had previously been reported in synovial fluid and blood of reactive arthritis patients, which suggested common disease-initiation mechanisms. Blood from ankylosing spondylitis patients appeared to be characterized by a TCR beta motif made up of several highly homologous amino acid variants.

The reads were generated on an Illumina HiSeq 2500. Quantitative 5'-RACE with molecular barcodes was used to prepare TCR beta libraries. As for how the authors treated the data: A new computational method based on a probabilistic model of VDJ rearrangement was used to identify disease-linked TCR variants. The public sequencing data were trimmed at Q25 with fastp and processed into clonotypes with MiXCR by TCRdb, which kept only in-frame beta chains. Rows matching on CDR3 protein sequence are summarized as one entry with the most common DNA and genes. TCRdb's processing, not the authors' own work, is the source of the V and J calls. Counted in this sample were roughly 200,000 distinct CDR3 sequences; 9.5% to 15% of them appeared once. 15% to 20% of the sample is in the top ten clones.

This TCR was recovered from a male donor with ankylosing spondylitis or in good health (not recorded which). The V gene is TRBV5-1 and the J gene is TRBJ2-1; a stretch of 12 junction bases matches TRBD2. The sample was blood, either unsorted or a sorted T cell fraction (not recorded which). The nucleotides are TGCGCCAGCAGCTTGGCCGGGCTAGCGGGAGGGGATGAGCAGTTCTTC. Translated, this is CASSLAGLAGGDEQFF.